The 17 T cell receptor beta chains below were found in one sample sequenced in a study of blood T cell dynamics during melanoma immunotherapy. Only in-frame clones appear in the TCRdb table, and some are missing; sequencing was by immunoSEQ multiplex PCR. The profile shows around 26,000 clones, around 85% of them singletons. The time point: pre-treatment baseline. Here the sequenced sample was blood, taken from a patient treated with checkpoint blockade. The receptor source for this set is a human donor with melanoma.

The J gene is TRBJ2-7, the V gene TRBV4-2; TRBD2 matches 11 bases. This CDR3 comprises 18 residues. The V gene's germline CDR1 is LGHNA and CDR2 YNFKEQ. V was pared by 2 bases and J by 0 bases, with 9 bases of the junction left unmatched. The CDR3 DNA sequence: TGTGCCAGCAGCCAACCGGGACTAGCGGACATGAGCTCCTACGAGCAGTACTTC. Its protein product is CASSQPGLADMSSYEQYF.

This rearrangement joins TRBV10-2 to TRBJ2-2; D gene uncertain. The CDR3 loop spans 12 amino acids. Germline V lookup: CDR1 WSHSY, CDR2 SAAADI. The V end was cut by 6 bases, the J end by 7 bases, with 9 bases between. The CDR3 nucleotides are TGCGCCAGCAGAATAGTTGGCGGGGAGCTGTTTTTT. Translated: CASRIVGGELFF.

This rearrangement joins TRBV4-1 to TRBJ1-6, with D perhaps TRBD1 (5 bases). The length of the CDR3 is 13 residues. The germline CDR1 and CDR2 sequences are MGHRA and YSYEKL. Trimming took 7 bases from V and 4 from J, leaving 8 bases between them. The CDR3 region has the DNA TGCGCCAGCAAAGACAGATATAATTCACCCCTCCACTTT. Residues: CASKDRYNSPLHF.

V gene TRBV5-1 combines with J gene TRBJ1-2; 11 positions match TRBD1. The length of the CDR3 is 16 residues. V shed 4 bases, J shed 4 bases, and the junction held 9 bases outside the gene matches. The germline CDR1 and CDR2 sequences are SGHRS and YFSETQ. The CDR3 DNA reads TGCGCCAGCAGCAAGGCGGACAGGGGGCGCTCCTATGGCTACACCTTC. Translating gives CASSKADRGRSYGYTF.

V gene TRBV11-2 combines with J gene TRBJ2-3; no firm D call. This CDR3 is built from 12 residues. Trimming removed 1 base at V and 7 bases at J, with 6 bases between. Germline CDR1 reads SGHAT; CDR2 reads FQNNGV. CDR3 residues: CASSLARNTQYF. The CDR3 DNA sequence: TGTGCCAGCAGCTTAGCTCGGAATACGCAGTATTTT.

This chain joins TRBV5-1 and TRBJ2-7, with TRBD1 matching 7 bases. The CDR3 totals 14 residues. Germline CDR1 is SGHRS and CDR2 is YFSETQ. V lost 4 bases, J lost 6 bases, and 10 bases stayed unmatched. The CDR3 reads CASSRQGNLAEQYF. The CDR3 DNA reads as TGCGCCAGCAGCCGACAGGGTAATTTAGCCGAGCAGTACTTC.

The CDR3 coding sequence is TGTGCCCGACGACAGGTAAGGCCTCGTTGGTGGTACTTC. Amino acid sequence: CARRQVRPRWWYF. The chain is built from TRBV28 and TRBJ2-7, with D tentatively TRBD1 (6 bases). This CDR3 spans 13 amino acids. Germline CDR1 MDHEN, CDR2 SYDVKM. Between the trimmed V and J ends, which lost 11 bases and 12 bases, there was a span of 26 bases. The variable domain in full, completed from reference TRBV28 and TRBJ2-7, reads DVKVTQSSRYLVKRTGEKVFLECVQDMDHENMFWYRQDPGLGLRLIYFSYDVKMKEKGDIPEGYSVSREKKERFSLILESASTNQTSMYLCARRQVRPRWWYFGPGTRLTVT.

This clone was seen a single time. The V call is TRBV9, the J call TRBJ1-1; D not resolved. The germline V gene has CDR1 SGDLS and CDR2 YYNGEE. The CDR3 contains 15 residues. V lost 0 bases to trimming and J lost 3 bases, with 12 bases between them. CDR3 DNA: TGTGCCAGCAGCGTAGGACCCCATAGGGACACTGAAGCTTTCTTT. Translated, it gives CASSVGPHRDTEAFF.

This chain links TRBV19 with TRBJ2-1, with 7 positions matching TRBD1. V trimming: 5 bases; J trimming: 3 bases; junction bases outside the gene matches: 7. The CDR3 extends over 15 amino acids. Per germline, CDR1 LNHDA and CDR2 SQIVND (reference sequence). The CDR3 reads CASSHPWDSYNEQFF. The CDR3 DNA sequence: TGTGCCAGTAGTCACCCCTGGGACAGCTACAATGAGCAGTTCTTC.

The chain combines TRBV6-6 with TRBJ2-3, with 7 bases matching TRBD1. The CDR3 sequence is 12 residues long. Germline lookup yields CDR1 MNHNY and CDR2 SVGAGI (reference sequence). The CDR3 DNA reads TGTGCAGCCAAGGGGGCTCCAGATACGCAGTATTTT. As protein: CAAKGAPDTQYF.

V gene TRBV25-1 combines with J gene TRBJ2-5, with 8 bases that match TRBD2. The CDR3 contains 14 residues. Germline CDR1 reads MGHDK; CDR2 reads SYGVNS. The J segment lost 2 bases and the V segment lost 1 base, leaving 0 bases of the junction unmatched. The CDR3: CASSELAGQETQYF. The CDR3 bases are TGTGCCAGCAGTGAATTAGCGGGGCAAGAGACCCAGTACTTC.

The chain is built from TRBV27 and TRBJ2-7, with 12 bases matching TRBD1. Germline-derived CDR1 and CDR2 are MNHEY and SMNVEV (reference sequence). The CDR3 spans 17 residues. J gave up 3 bases and V 2 bases, and 8 bases lay outside the gene matches. CDR3 in amino acids: CASSLSSRDRGHYEQYF. The CDR3 DNA follows: TGTGCCAGCAGTTTAAGTAGTCGGGACAGGGGGCACTACGAGCAGTACTTC.

This chain links TRBV5-1 with TRBJ2-5; TRBD2 aligns across 9 bases. In germline, CDR1 is SGHRS, CDR2 YFSETQ. This CDR3 has 15 residues. The J segment lost 4 bases and the V segment lost 5 bases, leaving 9 bases of the junction unmatched. DNA of the CDR3: TGCGCCAGCAGAGCGGGGGGCGCGGGAGGAGAGACCCAGTACTTC. It is translated as CASRAGGAGGETQYF.

This sequence joins TRBV5-1 and TRBJ1-1, with a weak D call TRBD1 (6 bases). Germline V gives CDR1 SGHRS, CDR2 YFSETQ. This CDR3 has 15 residues. V gave up 6 bases and J gave up 0 bases, with 15 bases separating them. Written as DNA, the CDR3 is TGCGCCAGCAAAGGGGACAAGTTCATGAACACTGAAGCTTTCTTT. Its protein product is CASKGDKFMNTEAFF.

V gene TRBV18 combines with J gene TRBJ2-7, with 10 bases aligning to TRBD2. The germline V gene encodes CDR1 KGHSH and CDR2 LQKENI. The CDR3 spans 15 residues. J lost 0 bases, V lost 3 bases, and 2 bases had no gene match. The CDR3 sequence: CASSPGLANSYEQYF. CDR3 nucleotide sequence: TGTGCCAGCTCACCGGGACTAGCGAACTCCTACGAGCAGTACTTC.

The V and J genes are TRBV11-2 and TRBJ2-7; unclear D gene. CDR1 is SGHAT, CDR2 FQNNGV, per germline. The CDR3 consists of 13 residues. Trimming took 1 base from V and 4 from J, leaving 8 bases between them. The CDR3 region has the DNA TGTGCCAGCAGCTTAGGAGGCGTATACGAGCAGTACTTC. Its translation is CASSLGGVYEQYF.

This clone appeared a few times. The chain has TRBV6-5 and TRBJ2-7; 7 bases align to TRBD2. This CDR3 is 15 amino acids long. V shed 6 bases, J shed 0 bases, and the junction held 8 bases outside the gene matches. Germline CDR1 reads MNHEY; CDR2 reads SVGAGI. The CDR3 loop is CASRFKGDYSYEQYF. DNA of the CDR3: TGTGCCAGCAGGTTTAAAGGGGACTACTCCTACGAGCAGTACTTC.